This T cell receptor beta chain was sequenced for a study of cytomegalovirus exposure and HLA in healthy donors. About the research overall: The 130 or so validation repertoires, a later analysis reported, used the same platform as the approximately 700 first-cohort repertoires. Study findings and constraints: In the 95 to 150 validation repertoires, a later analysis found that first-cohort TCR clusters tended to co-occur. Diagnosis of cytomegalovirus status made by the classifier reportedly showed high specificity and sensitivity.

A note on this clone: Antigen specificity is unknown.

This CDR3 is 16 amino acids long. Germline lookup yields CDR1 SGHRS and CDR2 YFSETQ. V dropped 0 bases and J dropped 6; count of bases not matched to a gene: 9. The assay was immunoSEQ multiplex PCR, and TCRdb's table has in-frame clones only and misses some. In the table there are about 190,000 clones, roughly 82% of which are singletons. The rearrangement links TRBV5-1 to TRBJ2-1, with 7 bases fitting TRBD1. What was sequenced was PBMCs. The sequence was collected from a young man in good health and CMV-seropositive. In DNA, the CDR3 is TGCGCCAGCAGCTTGGGGGCAGGGGGATCTGTCAATGAGCAGTTCTTC. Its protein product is CASSLGAGGSVNEQFF. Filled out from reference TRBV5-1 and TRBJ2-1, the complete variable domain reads KAGVTQTPRYLIKTRGQQVTLSCSPISGHRSVSWYQQTPGQGLQFLFEYFSETQRNKGNFPGRFSGRQFSNSRSEMNVSTLELGDSALYLCASSLGAGGSVNEQFFGPGTRLTVL.